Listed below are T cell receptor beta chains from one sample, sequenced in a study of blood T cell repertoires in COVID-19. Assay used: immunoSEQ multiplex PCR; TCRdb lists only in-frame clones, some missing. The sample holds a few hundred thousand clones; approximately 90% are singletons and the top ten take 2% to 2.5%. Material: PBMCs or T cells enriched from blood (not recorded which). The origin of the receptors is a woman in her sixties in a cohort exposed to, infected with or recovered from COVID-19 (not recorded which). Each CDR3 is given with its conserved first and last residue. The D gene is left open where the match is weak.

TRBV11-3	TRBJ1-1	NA	TGTGCCAGCAGCTTGGGCGCCACTGAAGCTTTCTTT	CASSLGATEAFF
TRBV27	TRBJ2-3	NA	TGTGCCAGCAGTCCCCGCTGGGCGGGCCGGAATACGCAGTATTTT	CASSPRWAGRNTQYF
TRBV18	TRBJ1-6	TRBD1	TGTGCCAGCTCACCTAGGGACAGGGGGAATTCACCCCTCCACTTT	CASSPRDRGNSPLHF
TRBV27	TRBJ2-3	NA	TGTGCCAGTACAAGGGGGGGGAACAGACTAGATACGCAGTATTTT	CASTRGGNRLDTQYF
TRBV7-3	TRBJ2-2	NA	TGTGCCAGCAGCTTATCTAGCCCCGGGGAGCTGTTTTTT	CASSLSSPGELFF
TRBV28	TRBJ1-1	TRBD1	TGTGCCAGCAGTCCTCAGGGACAGGGGGCCCGCATGAGGGCTTTCTTT	CASSPQGQGARMRAFF
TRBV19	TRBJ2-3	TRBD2	TGTGCCAGTAGTATGGGGGGGTTACCCACAGATACGCAGTATTTT	CASSMGGLPTDTQYF
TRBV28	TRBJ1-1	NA	TGTGCCAGCAGCTCCTATCCGGACAGCCTGAACACTGAAGCTTTCTTT	CASSSYPDSLNTEAFF
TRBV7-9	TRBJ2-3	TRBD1	TGTGCCAGCAGAGAGTCCCGGACAGGGGCTACAGATACGCAGTATTTT	CASRESRTGATDTQYF
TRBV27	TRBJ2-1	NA	TGTGCCAGCAGTTTATCTTGGGGCAAGAACAATGAGCAGTTCTTC	CASSLSWGKNNEQFF